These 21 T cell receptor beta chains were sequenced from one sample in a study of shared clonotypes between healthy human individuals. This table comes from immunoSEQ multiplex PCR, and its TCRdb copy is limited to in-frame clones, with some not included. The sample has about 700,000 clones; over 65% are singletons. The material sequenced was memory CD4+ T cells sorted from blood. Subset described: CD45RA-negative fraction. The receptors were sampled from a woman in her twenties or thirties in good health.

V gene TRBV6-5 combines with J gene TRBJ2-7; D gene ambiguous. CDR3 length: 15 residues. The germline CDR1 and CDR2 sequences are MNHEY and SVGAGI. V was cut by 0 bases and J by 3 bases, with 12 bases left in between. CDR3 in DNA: TGTGCCAGCAGTTACTCGAAAGGATGGAACTACGAGCAGTACTTC. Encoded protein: CASSYSKGWNYEQYF.

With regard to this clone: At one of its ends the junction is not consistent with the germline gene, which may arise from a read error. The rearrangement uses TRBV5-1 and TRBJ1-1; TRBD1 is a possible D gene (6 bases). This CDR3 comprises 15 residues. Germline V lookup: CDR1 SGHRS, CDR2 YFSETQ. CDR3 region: CASSLEVGGYAEAFF. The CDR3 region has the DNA TGCGCCAGTAGCTTGGAAGTAGGGGGTTACGCTGAAGCTTTCTTT. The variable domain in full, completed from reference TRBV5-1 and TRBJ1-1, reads KAGVTQTPRYLIKTRGQQVTLSCSPISGHRSVSWYQQTPGQGLQFLFEYFSETQRNKGNFPGRFSGRQFSNSRSEMNVSTLELGDSALYLCASSLEVGGYAEAFFGQGTRLTVV.

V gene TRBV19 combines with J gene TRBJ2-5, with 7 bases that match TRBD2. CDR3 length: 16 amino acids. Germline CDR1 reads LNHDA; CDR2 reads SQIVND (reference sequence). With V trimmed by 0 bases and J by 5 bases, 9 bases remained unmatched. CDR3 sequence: CASSIEPGLSRETQYF. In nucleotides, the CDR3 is TGTGCCAGTAGTATAGAGCCGGGACTAAGTCGGGAGACCCAGTACTTC.

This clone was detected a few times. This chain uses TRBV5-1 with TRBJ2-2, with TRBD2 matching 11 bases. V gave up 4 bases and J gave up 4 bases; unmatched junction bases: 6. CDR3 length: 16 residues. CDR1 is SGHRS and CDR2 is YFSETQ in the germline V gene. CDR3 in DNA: TGCGCCAGCAGCACTTTAGCGGGAGGGCTCACCGGGGAGCTGTTTTTT. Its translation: CASSTLAGGLTGELFF.

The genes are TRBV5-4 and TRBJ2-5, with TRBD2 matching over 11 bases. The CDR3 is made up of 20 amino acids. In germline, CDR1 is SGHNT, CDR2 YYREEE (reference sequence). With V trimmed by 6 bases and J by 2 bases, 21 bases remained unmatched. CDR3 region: CASNASGTSGFRWGQETQYF. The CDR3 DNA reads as TGTGCCAGCAACGCCTCCGGGACTAGCGGCTTTCGTTGGGGGCAAGAGACCCAGTACTTC.

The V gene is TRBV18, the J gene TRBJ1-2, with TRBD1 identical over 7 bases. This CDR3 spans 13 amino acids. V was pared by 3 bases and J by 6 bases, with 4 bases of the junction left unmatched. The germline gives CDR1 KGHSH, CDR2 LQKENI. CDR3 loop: CASSPGQLNGYTF. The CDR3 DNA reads TGTGCCAGCTCACCGGGACAGTTGAATGGCTACACCTTC.

In DNA, the CDR3 is TGTGCCTGGAGTGCACGGGTCGGGCTGGCAGATACGCAGTATTTT. This codes for CAWSARVGLADTQYF. V gene TRBV30 combines with J gene TRBJ2-3, with D unclear. Looked up from germline, CDR1 is GTSNPN and CDR2 is SVGIG (reference sequence). The CDR3 totals 15 residues. The ends were cut back, 1 base at V and 4 bases at J, with 15 bases in the middle. The full variable domain, its missing parts supplied by reference TRBV30 and TRBJ2-3, is SQTIHQWPATLVQPVGSPLSLECTVEGTSNPNLYWYRQAAGRGLQLLFYSVGIGQISSEVPQNLSASRPQDRQFILSSKKLLLSDSGFYLCAWSARVGLADTQYFGPGTRLTVL.

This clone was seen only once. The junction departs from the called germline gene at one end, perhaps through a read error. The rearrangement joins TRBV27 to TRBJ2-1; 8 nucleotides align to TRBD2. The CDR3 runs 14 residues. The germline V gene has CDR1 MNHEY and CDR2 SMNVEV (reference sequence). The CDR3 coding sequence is TGTGCCAGCAAGGGCGGGAGGTCCTCCAATGAGCAGTTCTTC. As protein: CASKGGRSSNEQFF.

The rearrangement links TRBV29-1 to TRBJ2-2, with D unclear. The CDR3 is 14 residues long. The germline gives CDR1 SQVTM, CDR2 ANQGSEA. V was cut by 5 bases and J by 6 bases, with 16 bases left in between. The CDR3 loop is CSVRAGSRAGELFF. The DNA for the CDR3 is TGCAGCGTTAGAGCAGGATCTCGCGCCGGGGAGCTGTTTTTT.

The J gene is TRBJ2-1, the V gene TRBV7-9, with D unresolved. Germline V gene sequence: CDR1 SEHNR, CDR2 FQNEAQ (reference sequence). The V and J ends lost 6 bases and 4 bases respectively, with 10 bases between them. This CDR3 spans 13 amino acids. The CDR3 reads CASSRTRYNEQFF. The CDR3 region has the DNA TGTGCCAGCAGTCGGACCAGGTACAATGAGCAGTTCTTC.

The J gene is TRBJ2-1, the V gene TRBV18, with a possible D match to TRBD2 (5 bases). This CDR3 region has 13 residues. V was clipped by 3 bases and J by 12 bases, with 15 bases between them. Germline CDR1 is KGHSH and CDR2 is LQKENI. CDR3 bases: TGTGCCAGCTCACCTGACCGTGGAGGACCGCAGTTCTTC. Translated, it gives CASSPDRGGPQFF.

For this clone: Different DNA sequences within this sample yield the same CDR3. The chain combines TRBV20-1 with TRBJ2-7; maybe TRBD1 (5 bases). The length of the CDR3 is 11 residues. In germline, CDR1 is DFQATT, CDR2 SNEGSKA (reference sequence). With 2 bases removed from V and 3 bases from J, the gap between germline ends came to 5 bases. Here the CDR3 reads CSARRGYEQYF. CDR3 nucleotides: TGCAGTGCTAGAAGGGGCTACGAGCAGTACTTC.

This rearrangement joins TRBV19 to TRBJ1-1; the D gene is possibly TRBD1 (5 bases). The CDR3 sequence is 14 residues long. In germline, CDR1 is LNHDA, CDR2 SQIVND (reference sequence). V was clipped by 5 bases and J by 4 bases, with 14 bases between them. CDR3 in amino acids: CASSPSTGGTEAFF. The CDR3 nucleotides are TGTGCCAGTAGTCCCTCTACGGGGGGCACTGAAGCTTTCTTT.

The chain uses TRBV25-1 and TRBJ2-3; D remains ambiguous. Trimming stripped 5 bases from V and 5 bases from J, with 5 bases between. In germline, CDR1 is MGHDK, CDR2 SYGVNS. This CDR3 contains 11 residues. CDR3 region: CASSPQDTQYF. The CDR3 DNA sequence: TGTGCCAGCAGTCCACAAGATACGCAGTATTTT. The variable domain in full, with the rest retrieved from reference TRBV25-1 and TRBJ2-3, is EADIYQTPRYLVIGTGKKITLECSQTMGHDKMYWYQQDPGMELHLIHYSYGVNSTEKGDLSSESTVSRIRTEHFPLTLESARPSHTSQYLCASSPQDTQYFGPGTRLTVL.

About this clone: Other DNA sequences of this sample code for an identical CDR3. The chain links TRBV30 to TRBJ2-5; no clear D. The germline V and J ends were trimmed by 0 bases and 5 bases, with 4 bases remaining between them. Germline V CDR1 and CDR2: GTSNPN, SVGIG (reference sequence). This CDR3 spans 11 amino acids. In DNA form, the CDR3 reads TGTGCCTGGAGTGTACGTGAGACCCAGTACTTC. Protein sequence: CAWSVRETQYF.

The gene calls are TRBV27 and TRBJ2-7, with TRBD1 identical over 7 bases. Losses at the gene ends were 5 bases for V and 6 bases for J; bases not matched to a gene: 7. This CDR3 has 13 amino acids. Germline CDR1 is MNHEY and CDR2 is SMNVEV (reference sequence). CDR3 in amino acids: CASSPLDRAEQYF. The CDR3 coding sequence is TGTGCCAGCAGTCCCCTCGACAGGGCCGAGCAGTACTTC.

The CDR3 loop reads CASRSDRGLYEQYF. CDR3 nucleotide sequence: TGTGCCAGCAGGTCCGACAGGGGCTTGTACGAGCAGTACTTC. V gene TRBV6-5 combines with J gene TRBJ2-7, with TRBD1 identical over 8 bases. The junction had 8 bases not matched to a gene; V was cut back by 6 bases and J by 4 bases. Germline V gene data show CDR1 as MNHEY and CDR2 as SVGAGI. The CDR3 loop spans 14 amino acids.

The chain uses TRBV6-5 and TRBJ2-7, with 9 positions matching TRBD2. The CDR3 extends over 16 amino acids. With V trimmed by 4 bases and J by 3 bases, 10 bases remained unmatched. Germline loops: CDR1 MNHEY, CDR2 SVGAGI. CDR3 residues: CASSLIASGTDYEQYF. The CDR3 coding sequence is TGTGCCAGCAGTTTGATCGCTAGCGGGACGGACTACGAGCAGTACTTC.

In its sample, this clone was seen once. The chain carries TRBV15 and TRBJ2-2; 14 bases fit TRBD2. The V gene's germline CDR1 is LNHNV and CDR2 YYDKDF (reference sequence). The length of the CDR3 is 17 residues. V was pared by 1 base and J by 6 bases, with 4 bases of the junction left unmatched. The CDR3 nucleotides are TGTGCCACCAGCAGAGGGGAGGGACTAGCGGGAGCCGGGGAGCTGTTTTTT. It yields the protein CATSRGEGLAGAGELFF.

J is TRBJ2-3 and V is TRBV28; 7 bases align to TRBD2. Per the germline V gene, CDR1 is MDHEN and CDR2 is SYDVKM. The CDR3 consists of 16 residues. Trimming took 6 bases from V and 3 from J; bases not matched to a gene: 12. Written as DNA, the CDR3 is TGTGCCAGCAGCCCCTGGGAGGGCGGGATAACAGATACGCAGTATTTT. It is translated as CASSPWEGGITDTQYF.

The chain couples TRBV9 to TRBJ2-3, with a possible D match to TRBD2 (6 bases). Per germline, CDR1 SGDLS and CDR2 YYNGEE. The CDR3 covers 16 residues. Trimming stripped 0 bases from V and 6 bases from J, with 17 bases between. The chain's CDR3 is CASSVASGEDWDTQYF. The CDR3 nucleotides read TGTGCCAGCAGCGTAGCGTCGGGAGAAGATTGGGATACGCAGTATTTT.